This TCR beta chain was identified in a study of beta chain features in type 1 diabetes. Germline-derived CDR1 and CDR2 are SGHVS and FQNEAQ. Trimming took off 5 bases at V and 5 bases at J, with 15 bases between the two ends. CDR3 length: 15 residues. Every bit of the isolated RNA underwent reverse transcription, so sequencing read expressed TCRB transcripts. Generated by immunoSEQ multiplex PCR, the TCRdb table keeps only in-frame clones and is missing some. The sample includes 150,000 or so clones, about 9.2% of them seen just once. The J gene is TRBJ1-4, the V gene TRBV7-8; D may be TRBD1 (6 bases). The sequence derives from a man in his late teens or twenties in good health. The sequencing input was central memory CD4+ T cells from blood. CDR3 loop: CASSTYRAKNEKLFF. The CDR3 DNA reads TGTGCCAGCAGCACCTACAGGGCCAAAAATGAAAAACTGTTTTTT.